One sample yielded the 13 T cell receptor beta chains listed below, sequenced in a study of CD8 T cells in ankylosing spondylitis. General study points: Seven or eight highly homologous variants made up a TCR beta motif, and this motif appeared characteristic of ankylosing spondylitis blood.

Their target antigens are unknown. TCRdb recomputed calls from the 5' RACE reads with MiXCR, one row per CDR3 protein. The data show 300,000 to 400,000 distinct CDR3 sequences, around 20% seen once. The sequencing sample was made of blood, either unsorted or a sorted T cell fraction (not recorded which). These receptors were collected from a male donor with ankylosing spondylitis.

This clonotype has just a few counts. This chain connects TRBV6-6 to TRBJ1-4; perhaps TRBD1 as D (5 bases). V lost 2 bases and J 8 bases, leaving 9 bases between the germline ends. Germline V CDR1 and CDR2: MNHNY, SVGAGI (reference sequence). This CDR3 contains 13 residues. CDR3 residues: CASSYRDGEKLFF. DNA of the CDR3: TGTGCCAGCAGTTACCGGGACGGCGAAAAACTGTTTTTT.

This clonotype came up many times. The chain links TRBV20-1 to TRBJ2-1; the match to TRBD2 covers 14 bases. J was trimmed by 0 bases and V by 3 bases; bases with no gene match: 10. CDR1 is DFQATT and CDR2 is SNEGSKA in the germline V gene (reference sequence). The CDR3 extends over 19 amino acids. This CDR3 is CSASPPGLAGAISYNEQFF. The CDR3 region has the DNA TGCAGTGCTAGCCCCCCGGGACTAGCGGGAGCGATCTCCTACAATGAGCAGTTCTTC.

This chain joins TRBV30 and TRBJ2-7; 7 bases line up with TRBD1. In germline, CDR1 is GTSNPN, CDR2 SVGIG (reference sequence). This CDR3 region has 13 residues. V gave up 2 bases and J gave up 12 bases; unmatched junction bases: 13. The CDR3 sequence: CAWSKGTDLSLYF. CDR3 in DNA: TGTGCCTGGAGTAAAGGGACAGACCTCTCCTTGTACTTC.

This clonotype was counted between two and nine times. The V call is TRBV28, the J call TRBJ1-2, with D possibly matching TRBD1 (5 bases). CDR1 is MDHEN, CDR2 SYDVKM, per germline. This CDR3 is 12 amino acids long. Trimming took 3 bases from V and 9 from J, leaving 11 bases between them. The CDR3 DNA is TGTGCCAGCAGTTTTTTGGGGGAGAGCTACACCTTC. Protein: CASSFLGESYTF.

V usage is TRBV7-2 and J usage is TRBJ1-2; the D gene is possibly TRBD1 (6 bases). The CDR3 sequence is 14 residues long. Germline CDR1 and CDR2: SGHTA and FQGNSA. V shed 3 bases and J shed 8 bases, with 16 bases lying between them. The CDR3 spells CASSFNNQGRGYTF. CDR3 in DNA: TGTGCCAGCAGCTTCAATAATCAGGGGCGCGGCTACACCTTC.

The V gene is TRBV6-5, the J gene TRBJ2-1; 10 bases are a match to TRBD2. After removal of 0 bases from V and 4 bases from J, the junction contained 3 bases not matched to a gene. This CDR3 contains 16 residues. Germline values: CDR1 MNHEY, CDR2 SVGAGI. This CDR3 reads CASSYSGAGGYNEQFF. Written as DNA, the CDR3 is TGTGCCAGCAGTTACTCTGGAGCGGGAGGGTACAATGAGCAGTTCTTC.

This clonotype appeared a few times. This chain connects TRBV5-1 to TRBJ2-3; TRBD1 aligns across 8 bases. Per germline, CDR1 SGHRS and CDR2 YFSETQ. There are 14 residues in the CDR3. V lost 5 bases, J lost 2 bases, and 4 bases stayed unmatched. The CDR3 nucleotides read TGCGCCAGCAGGCAGGGGGCTGACACAGATACGCAGTATTTT. It is translated as CASRQGADTDTQYF.

This clonotype was seen only a few times. The V and J genes are TRBV28 and TRBJ2-1; a possible D gene is TRBD2 (5 bases). The CDR3 length is 17 residues. The germline V gene has CDR1 MDHEN and CDR2 SYDVKM. Trimming cost V 6 bases and J 7 bases, with 25 bases left between them. CDR3 region: CASRPRLVGIWSNEQFF. For the CDR3, the DNA is TGTGCCAGCAGACCTCGACTTGTCGGGATTTGGTCGAATGAGCAGTTCTTC.

The chain is built from TRBV19 and TRBJ2-2, with a tentative D call TRBD1 (6 bases). The V gene lost 5 bases and the J gene lost 2 bases, with 12 bases spanning the gap. There are 15 residues in the CDR3. Germline V CDR1 and CDR2: LNHDA, SQIVND (reference sequence). The CDR3 region is CASSLRTANTGELFF. The CDR3 DNA reads as TGTGCCAGTAGTCTCCGGACAGCTAACACCGGGGAGCTGTTTTTT.

This clonotype came up a few times. This chain links TRBV12-3 or TRBV12-4 with TRBJ1-1; 7 bases fit TRBD1. The V gene end was trimmed by 6 bases and the J gene end by 6 bases; junction bases not matched to a gene: 25. The CDR3 has 19 amino acids. This chain's CDR3 is CASSVRRRQGDYRGAEAFF. The CDR3 DNA is TGTGCCAGCAGCGTGCGTAGACGGCAGGGGGACTATAGGGGAGCTGAAGCTTTCTTT.

The chain joins TRBV5-1 to TRBJ1-6; unclear D gene. Germline V gene lookup returns CDR1 SGHRS and CDR2 YFSETQ. This CDR3 contains 15 residues. V was pared by 0 bases and J by 5 bases, with 9 bases between. In DNA form, the CDR3 reads TGCGCCAGCAGCTTGGGAGGATCGAATAATTCACCCCTCCACTTT. Protein sequence: CASSLGGSNNSPLHF.

This clonotype was seen a handful of times. The J gene is TRBJ2-7, the V gene TRBV18, with D perhaps matching TRBD1 (6 bases). CDR3 length: 12 amino acids. The V end lost 3 bases, the J end lost 3 bases, and 6 bases lay between the germline ends. Germline loops: CDR1 KGHSH, CDR2 LQKENI. This chain's CDR3 is CASSPGHYEQYF. The CDR3 coding sequence is TGTGCCAGCTCACCGGGACACTACGAGCAGTACTTC.

This clonotype was counted between two and nine times. The V call is TRBV30, the J call TRBJ2-3; the D gene could be TRBD1 or TRBD2 (5 bases each). Germline lookup yields CDR1 GTSNPN and CDR2 SVGIG (reference sequence). The CDR3 runs to 16 residues. With 2 bases removed from V and 4 bases from J, the gap between germline ends came to 19 bases. This chain's CDR3 is CAWSTGIREGADTQYF. CDR3 nucleotides: TGTGCCTGGAGTACCGGGATCAGAGAAGGGGCAGATACGCAGTATTTT.